This TCR beta chain was profiled in a study of cytomegalovirus exposure and HLA in healthy donors. As regards this clone: No antigen is known for it.

The CDR3 runs 14 residues. CDR1 is LGHNA and CDR2 is YNFKEQ in the germline V gene. The ends were cut back, 1 base at V and 2 bases at J, with 8 bases in the middle. PCR was performed using 60 Vbeta and 13 Jbeta primers. Repertoires were generated with immunoSEQ multiplex PCR, while TCRdb's copy carries only in-frame clones and drops some. The table lists under 300,000 clones, 85% to 95% of them singletons, with 1.5% to 2% in the top ten. Findings and limits, study-wide: Researchers catalogued about 150 TCR beta chains as cytomegalovirus-associated.

This receptor was obtained from a girl aged 2-10 years in good health and CMV-seronegative. The sequenced sample consisted of PBMCs. The chain combines TRBV4-2 with TRBJ2-5; D perhaps matches TRBD2 (5 bases). Written as DNA, the CDR3 is TGTGCCAGCAGCCAAGCCAGCGGACAAGAGACCCAGTACTTC. Translated, it gives CASSQASGQETQYF.